These T cell receptor beta chains were read from a single sample in a study of blood T cell repertoires in COVID-19. Method: immunoSEQ multiplex PCR; TCRdb's copy keeps in-frame clones and lacks some. Found here are about 180,000 clones, roughly 89% of them singletons; the top ten hold around 2%. The source material was PBMCs or T cells enriched from blood (not recorded which). The source of these receptors is a woman in her 40s with acute COVID-19. Both conserved end residues are part of each CDR3. Each record gives: J gene, clone size, V gene, D gene, CDR3 protein, CDR3 DNA. A D gene is named only where the DNA matches it firmly. Where a row states a size, it is once, few, many or the class of an expanded clone; other rows omit it.

>TRBJ1-4|NA|TRBV19|NA
CASSTNRVGEKLFF
TGTGCCAGTAGTACTAACAGGGTCGGTGAAAAACTGTTTTTT
>TRBJ1-2|NA|TRBV6-1|NA
CASSEAVVYGYTF
TGTGCCAGCAGTGAAGCAGTAGTCTATGGCTACACCTTC
>TRBJ2-1|NA|TRBV19|TRBD2
CASSSNGLAGDNEQFF
TGTGCCAGTAGTTCAAATGGACTAGCGGGAGACAATGAGCAGTTCTTC
>TRBJ1-5|NA|TRBV5-5|NA
CASSWEGGQPQHF
TGTGCCAGCAGCTGGGAAGGGGGTCAGCCCCAGCATTTT
>TRBJ2-3|NA|TRBV7-3|TRBD1
CASSPGTGGRWNQNTQYF
TGTGCCAGCAGCCCCGGGACAGGGGGGAGGTGGAACCAGAATACGCAGTATTTT
>TRBJ1-1|NA|TRBV6-5|NA
CATSGVPNTEAFF
TGTGCCACCTCCGGGGTACCAAACACTGAAGCTTTCTTT
>TRBJ2-7|few|TRBV4-3|NA
CASSQGEDDIAYEQYF
TGCGCCAGCAGCCAAGGTGAAGACGACATAGCCTACGAGCAGTACTTC
>TRBJ2-1|NA|TRBV20-1|NA
CSVPVYNEQFF
TGCAGTGTCCCCGTTTACAATGAGCAGTTCTTC
>TRBJ1-4|NA|TRBV5-8|TRBD1
CASSLQGATNEKLFF
TGTGCCAGCAGCTTGCAGGGGGCAACTAATGAAAAACTGTTTTTT
>TRBJ2-7|few|TRBV7-9|NA
CASSREGLEQYF
TGTGCCAGCAGCCGGGAAGGACTAGAGCAGTACTTC
>TRBJ1-6|NA|TRBV6-2/TRBV6-3|TRBD1
CASSGGTAYNSPLHF
TGTGCCAGCAGTGGCGGGACAGCTTATAATTCACCCCTCCACTTT
>TRBJ2-7|NA|TRBV11-2|TRBD2
CASSLGAGSGGSYEQYF
TGTGCCAGCAGCTTAGGGGCGGGTAGCGGGGGATCCTACGAGCAGTACTTC
>TRBJ1-6|few|TRBV7-9|NA
CASSSDATGSPLHF
TGTGCCAGCAGCTCAGACGCCACAGGTTCACCCCTCCACTTT
>TRBJ1-2|once|TRBV18|NA
CASSPSKGLDYGYTF
TGTGCCAGCTCACCGTCGAAGGGGCTTGACTATGGCTACACCTTC
>TRBJ1-5|NA|TRBV28|TRBD1
CASRDRGNQPQHF
TGTGCCAGCAGAGACAGGGGCAATCAGCCCCAGCATTTT
>TRBJ1-2|NA|TRBV29-1|NA
CSVWGAYGYTF
TGCAGCGTTTGGGGCGCCTATGGCTACACCTTC
>TRBJ2-5|NA|TRBV6-6|NA
CASREQGRQETQYF
TGTGCCAGCAGGGAACAGGGGAGGCAAGAGACCCAGTACTTC
>TRBJ2-2|NA|TRBV29-1|NA
CSVEVAGTRVGELFF
TGCAGCGTTGAAGTGGCGGGCACCCGCGTAGGGGAGCTGTTTTTT
>TRBJ2-7|once|TRBV11-2|NA
CASSLISGDTYEQYF
TGTGCCAGCAGCTTGATCAGCGGAGATACCTACGAGCAGTACTTC
>TRBJ2-1|NA|TRBV4-3|TRBD1
CASSQARTGSKYNEQFF
TGCGCCAGCAGCCAAGCCCGGACAGGGAGTAAGTACAATGAGCAGTTCTTC
>TRBJ2-5|NA|TRBV19|TRBD2
CASSITGTSGPQETQYF
TGTGCCAGTAGTATTACCGGGACTAGCGGGCCCCAAGAGACCCAGTACTTC
>TRBJ2-1|NA|TRBV9|TRBD2
CASSGRLAGVGRLDNEQFF
TGTGCCAGCAGCGGACGACTAGCGGGAGTTGGTCGGCTGGACAATGAGCAGTTCTTC
>TRBJ2-1|NA|TRBV5-4|TRBD2
CASSLGGFSGISEQFF
TGTGCCAGCAGCTTGGGGGGTTTTAGCGGGATTTCTGAGCAGTTCTTC
>TRBJ2-1|NA|TRBV5-4|TRBD2
CASSLGTSGYYEQFF
TGTGCCAGCAGCTTGGGGACTAGCGGGTACTATGAGCAGTTCTTC
>TRBJ2-5|NA|TRBV30|NA
CAWSQLRGETQYF
TGTGCCTGGAGCCAGCTTCGGGGAGAGACCCAGTACTTC
>TRBJ2-1|NA|TRBV3-1/TRBV3-2|TRBD2
CASSQDSASGGEQFF
TGTGCCAGCAGCCAAGATTCGGCTAGCGGGGGTGAGCAGTTCTTC
>TRBJ2-2|NA|TRBV6-2/TRBV6-3|NA
CASSPSIEWELFF
TGTGCCAGCAGCCCGAGTATTGAGTGGGAGCTGTTTTTT
>TRBJ2-5|once|TRBV19|NA
CAGSCPANFQETQYF
TGTGCCGGGAGTTGTCCAGCCAACTTCCAAGAGACCCAGTACTTC
>TRBJ2-3|NA|TRBV18|NA
CASAYTDTQYF
TGTGCCAGCGCCTACACAGATACGCAGTATTTT
>TRBJ1-2|NA|TRBV7-9|TRBD1
CASRLDRGRMEYLF
TGTGCCAGCAGACTGGACAGGGGAAGGATGGAGTACCTTTTC
>TRBJ1-2|NA|TRBV12-3/TRBV12-4|NA
CASSQDNYGYTF
TGTGCCAGCAGTCAGGATAACTATGGCTACACCTTC
>TRBJ2-5|NA|TRBV27|TRBD2
CASSPSGGVGTQYF
TGTGCCAGCAGTCCTAGCGGGGGGGTAGGGACCCAGTACTTC
>TRBJ1-5|NA|TRBV29-1|NA
CSVESGFGQPQHF
TGCAGCGTTGAGTCGGGGTTCGGTCAGCCCCAGCATTTT
>TRBJ2-3|NA|TRBV7-3|TRBD2
CASRPSGGDTDTQYF
TGTGCCAGCCGCCCGAGCGGGGGGGACACAGATACGCAGTATTTT
>TRBJ2-3|NA|TRBV5-4|TRBD2
CASSFWTSGSMNTQYF
TGTGCCAGCAGCTTTTGGACTAGCGGCAGTATGAATACGCAGTATTTT
>TRBJ1-4|once|TRBV4-2|NA
CASSQFTGNNEKLFF
TGTGCCAGCAGCCAATTTACAGGGAACAATGAAAAACTGTTTTTT
>TRBJ2-2|NA|TRBV19|TRBD2
CASSPRRRGANTGELFF
TGTGCCAGTAGCCCAAGAAGGCGGGGGGCAAACACCGGGGAGCTGTTTTTT
>TRBJ1-5|NA|TRBV11-1|NA
CASSLVAHSNQPQHF
TGTGCCAGCAGCTTAGTAGCCCACAGCAATCAGCCCCAGCATTTT
>TRBJ2-5|NA|TRBV6-5|NA
CASSYLAGEETQYF
TGTGCCAGCAGTTACCTAGCAGGGGAAGAGACCCAGTACTTC
>TRBJ2-7|NA|TRBV7-6|NA
CASSLGGQLAYEQYF
TGTGCCAGCAGCTTAGGTGGACAGCTTGCCTACGAGCAGTACTTC
>TRBJ2-7|NA|TRBV4-1|NA
CASSPIVAYEQYF
TGCGCCAGCAGCCCCATAGTAGCCTACGAGCAGTACTTC
>TRBJ1-6|NA|TRBV7-9|TRBD1
CASSLSGQRGRNSPLHF
TGTGCCAGCAGCTTATCGGGACAGAGGGGCCGGAATTCACCCCTCCACTTT
>TRBJ2-2|once|TRBV4-3|NA
CASSQSIPYSGPNTGELFF
TGCGCCAGCAGCCAATCGATTCCTTATAGCGGCCCGAACACCGGGGAGCTGTTTTTT
>TRBJ1-5|NA|TRBV15|NA
CATSRDVGDQPQHF
TGTGCCACCAGCAGAGATGTCGGGGATCAGCCCCAGCATTTT
>TRBJ1-4|NA|TRBV14|NA
CASSPLSGSSNEKLFF
TGTGCCAGCAGCCCCCTCTCGGGGAGCTCTAATGAAAAACTGTTTTTT
>TRBJ1-2|NA|TRBV9|TRBD1
CASSAPGQGEYGYTF
TGTGCCAGCAGCGCACCGGGACAGGGAGAGTATGGCTACACCTTC
>TRBJ1-2|once|TRBV4-2|NA
CASSQDSTGSYGYTF
TGTGCCAGCAGCCAAGATAGTACGGGTTCCTATGGCTACACCTTC
>TRBJ2-1|NA|TRBV19|NA
CASRGLATGKGAEQFF
TGTGCCAGTAGAGGTCTGGCCACAGGAAAAGGAGCTGAGCAGTTCTTC
>TRBJ2-1|NA|TRBV4-1|TRBD1
CASSRGQVRNEQFF
TGCGCCAGCAGCCGCGGACAGGTCAGGAATGAGCAGTTCTTC
>TRBJ1-2|NA|TRBV4-1|NA
CASSQDALPRDGYTF
TGCGCCAGCAGCCAAGATGCCCTTCCCAGGGATGGCTACACCTTC
>TRBJ1-3|NA|TRBV7-9|NA
CASSLARATGNTIYF
TGTGCCAGCAGCTTAGCGAGGGCTACGGGAAACACCATATATTTT
>TRBJ2-3|NA|TRBV5-1|TRBD2
CASSMGLAGEITDTQYF
TGCGCCAGCAGTATGGGGTTAGCGGGGGAGATAACAGATACGCAGTATTTT
>TRBJ2-3|NA|TRBV15|NA
CATSRDQATTGDTQYF
TGTGCCACCAGCAGAGATCAGGCCACGACGGGGGATACGCAGTATTTT
>TRBJ2-1|NA|TRBV20-1|TRBD2
CSASPAGGSTSSYNEQFF
TGCAGTGCTAGTCCAGCGGGAGGTTCCACGAGCTCCTACAATGAGCAGTTCTTC
>TRBJ2-3|once|TRBV2|TRBD2
CASRGRGGGDTQYF
TGTGCCAGCAGAGGTCGGGGGGGCGGTGATACGCAGTATTTT
>TRBJ2-1|NA|TRBV24-1|TRBD2
CATSDPDETSGGAEQFF
TGTGCCACCAGTGACCCAGATGAGACTAGCGGGGGGGCGGAGCAGTTCTTC
>TRBJ2-3|NA|TRBV11-1|NA
CASSFVRPTDTQYF
TGTGCCAGCAGCTTTGTCAGGCCCACAGATACGCAGTATTTT
>TRBJ1-1|once|TRBV5-1|TRBD1
CASSSDRGTEAFF
TGCGCCAGCAGCTCGGACAGGGGCACTGAAGCTTTCTTT